A selection of T cell receptor beta chains follows, all from one sample in a study of T cells in narcolepsy. Sequencing was performed with immunoSEQ multiplex PCR; in TCRdb, only in-frame clones are kept and a portion is missing. The sample records 15,000 or so clones, roughly two thirds being singletons. The sample consisted of CD45RA- memory CD8+ T cells from PBMCs. These receptor sequences come from a human donor with narcolepsy. Both conserved end residues are part of each CDR3. The order of the fields is clone size, D gene, V gene, J gene, CDR3 DNA, CDR3 protein. The D gene is left open where the match is weak. Clone size is not always given. Where it is, it says once, few, many or a class for expanded clones.

>few|-|TRBV7-9|TRBJ1-1
TGTGCCAGCAGCCCGTCTCTCTTGAACACTGAAGCTTTCTTT
CASSPSLLNTEAFF
>few|-|TRBV5-4|TRBJ2-6
TGTGCCAGCAGCCTGCTGGGGGACGGGGCCAACGTCCTGACTTTC
CASSLLGDGANVLTF
>-|TRBD1|TRBV2|TRBJ1-4
TGTGCCAGCAGTGCAGGGGGCCATAATGAAAAACTGTTTTTT
CASSAGGHNEKLFF
>-|-|TRBV6-5|TRBJ2-7
TGTGCCAGCAGTTACGACTACTCCGAGCAGTACTTC
CASSYDYSEQYF
>-|-|TRBV21-1|TRBJ2-7
TGTGCCAGCAGCAAAGCGCTAGTGGCAGGGGATACCTACGAGCAGTACTTC
CASSKALVAGDTYEQYF
>once|TRBD1|TRBV15|TRBJ2-2
TGTGCCACGACCGGGACAGATAACACCGGGGAGCTGTTTTTT
CATTGTDNTGELFF
>-|-|TRBV6-6|TRBJ2-7
TGTGCCAGCAGTCCGTCCTACGAGCAGTACTTC
CASSPSYEQYF
>-|TRBD1|TRBV7-9|TRBJ2-1
TGTGCCAGCGAGCTTAGTCGGACAGGGGGGAATGAGCAGTTCTTC
CASELSRTGGNEQFF
>-|-|TRBV4-1|TRBJ2-5
TGCGCCAGCAGCCAAGGGGACTCCCTATACGAGACCCAGTACTTC
CASSQGDSLYETQYF
>-|TRBD2|TRBV7-8|TRBJ2-7
TGTGCCAGCAGCTTAGCGCGCGGGGAGGGAGGCCGATACGAGCAGTACTTC
CASSLARGEGGRYEQYF
>-|-|TRBV7-9|TRBJ2-1
TGTGCCAGCAGCTATATCCGTAGCTCCTACAATGAGCAGTTCTTC
CASSYIRSSYNEQFF
>-|TRBD2|TRBV6-6|TRBJ2-7
TGTGCCAGCACTTTAGCGGGGGCGGAGGAGTACGAGCAGTACTTC
CASTLAGAEEYEQYF
>once|-|TRBV4-1|TRBJ2-2
TGCGCCAGCAGCCAAGAATCGGTGACAGGACTTTATGGCGAGGAGCTGTTTTTT
CASSQESVTGLYGEELFF
>-|TRBD2|TRBV4-1|TRBJ2-1
TGCGCCAGCAGCCAAGAGGCTAGCGGTTACAATGAGCAGTTCTTC
CASSQEASGYNEQFF
>once|-|TRBV5-6|TRBJ1-6
TGTGCCAGCAGCTTCCCAAATTCACCCCTCCACTTT
CASSFPNSPLHF
>-|-|TRBV2|TRBJ1-4
TGTGCCAGCAGTGAACCCAAAGGGGGGCAGACCGACGAAAAACTGTTTTTT
CASSEPKGGQTDEKLFF
>few|TRBD1|TRBV6-1|TRBJ2-1
TGTGCCAGCTTCCCGGACAGGAGCTACAATGAGCAGTTCTTC
CASFPDRSYNEQFF
>-|TRBD1|TRBV7-8|TRBJ1-2
TGTGCCAGCAGCTTGGGATGGAAGGGGGCGAATAACTATGGCTACACCTTC
CASSLGWKGANNYGYTF
>-|-|TRBV6-5|TRBJ1-4
TGTGCCAGCAGCCCCCAGGGGCGAGGTGATGAAAAACTGTTTTTT
CASSPQGRGDEKLFF
>-|-|TRBV6-5|TRBJ2-1
TGTGCCAGCAGTCCGGACAGAGTGTTATACAATGAGCAGTTCTTC
CASSPDRVLYNEQFF
>once|-|TRBV28|TRBJ2-2
TGTGCCAGCAGTTTAGGAGGGGCGAACACCGGGGAGCTGTTTTTT
CASSLGGANTGELFF
>-|TRBD2|TRBV18|TRBJ2-1
TGTGCCAGCTCACCCATAGCGGGGAGCTCCTACAATGAGCAGTTCTTC
CASSPIAGSSYNEQFF
>-|-|TRBV12-5|TRBJ1-1
TGTGCTAGTGGTTATTGGGGGTCTGAAGCTTTCTTT
CASGYWGSEAFF
>-|-|TRBV27|TRBJ1-1
TGTGCCAGCAGTCCCTCAGGGGCATACTTGAACACTGAAGCTTTCTTT
CASSPSGAYLNTEAFF
>-|-|TRBV6-5|TRBJ1-1
TGTGCCAGCGGGCCGGGGAAAACTGAAGCTTTCTTT
CASGPGKTEAFF
>-|TRBD1|TRBV27|TRBJ1-1
TGTGCCAGCAGTTTATCTGGGGACAGGGTTACTGAAGCTTTCTTT
CASSLSGDRVTEAFF
>-|-|TRBV7-9|TRBJ2-1
TGTGCCAGCATCAAGTCCGGGAATGAGCAGTTCTTC
CASIKSGNEQFF
>-|-|TRBV6-6|TRBJ1-5
TGTGCCAGCAGTTACTCGGGACACGGAAATCAGCCCCAGCATTTT
CASSYSGHGNQPQHF
>-|-|TRBV9|TRBJ1-2
TGTGCCAGCAGCGTAGATCCCCGGAGGGTCCGGGACTATGGCTACACCTTC
CASSVDPRRVRDYGYTF
>-|-|TRBV5-6|TRBJ2-3
TGTGCCAGCAGCTTGACGTATGGCGCAGATACGCAGTATTTT
CASSLTYGADTQYF
>-|TRBD2|TRBV7-9|TRBJ2-5
TGTGCCAGCAGCCCCTTCCCGTGGGCGGGAGGCCAAGAGACCCAGTACTTC
CASSPFPWAGGQETQYF
>-|-|TRBV29-1|TRBJ2-5
TGCAGCGTTGAGGCGGTTGGAGAGACCCAGTACTTC
CSVEAVGETQYF
>few|-|TRBV23-1|TRBJ1-5
TGCGCCAGCAGTCAATCTCAGGCAGGGGTTCAGCCCCAGCATTTT
CASSQSQAGVQPQHF
>-|TRBD1|TRBV5-4|TRBJ1-2
TGTGCCAGCAGCCAGGGGGCGAACTATGGCTACACCTTC
CASSQGANYGYTF
>-|-|TRBV19|TRBJ2-5
TGTGCCAGTAGTATTGAGCCGAGGGCCGTGGAGACCCAGTACTTC
CASSIEPRAVETQYF
>few|-|TRBV19|TRBJ1-1
TGTGCCAGTAGTATAGATGGGGATCTGAACACTGAAGCTTTCTTT
CASSIDGDLNTEAFF
>-|TRBD1|TRBV7-3|TRBJ1-2
TGTGCCAGCAGCATGGGACAGGGTGCCTATGGCTACACCTTC
CASSMGQGAYGYTF
>-|-|TRBV6-5|TRBJ1-5
TGTGCCAGCAGTTTATGGGGTTTTAGCAATCAGCCCCAGCATTTT
CASSLWGFSNQPQHF
>-|TRBD1|TRBV27|TRBJ1-4
TGTGCCAGCAGTTTATCTGGGGACAGCAATGAAAAACTGTTTTTT
CASSLSGDSNEKLFF
>-|TRBD2|TRBV30|TRBJ2-1
TGTGCCTGGAGTGCCCCCCCTGGTAGCGGGAGAACTGATGAGCAGTTCTTC
CAWSAPPGSGRTDEQFF
>-|TRBD1|TRBV7-6|TRBJ1-1
TGTGCCAGCAGCTTGAGGACAGGGGGCAGAGGGGACACTGAAGCTTTCTTT
CASSLRTGGRGDTEAFF
>-|TRBD1|TRBV4-1|TRBJ1-1
TGCGCCAGCAGCCGGAGGACCGGGACAGCGAACACTGAAGCTTTCTTT
CASSRRTGTANTEAFF
>-|-|TRBV27|TRBJ2-3
TGTGCCAGCAGTTCTCTAGCAGATACGCAGTATTTT
CASSSLADTQYF
>-|-|TRBV9|TRBJ1-2
TGTGCCAGCGGCGCCGGCAGGGCGGTCCACTATGGCTACACCTTC
CASGAGRAVHYGYTF
>-|-|TRBV7-9|TRBJ2-2
TGTGCCAGCAGCTTAATTCCGACGGTGAACACCGGGGAGCTGTTTTTT
CASSLIPTVNTGELFF
>-|-|TRBV25-1|TRBJ2-2
TGTGCCAGCAGTGAAACGAACACCGGGGAGCTGTTTTTT
CASSETNTGELFF